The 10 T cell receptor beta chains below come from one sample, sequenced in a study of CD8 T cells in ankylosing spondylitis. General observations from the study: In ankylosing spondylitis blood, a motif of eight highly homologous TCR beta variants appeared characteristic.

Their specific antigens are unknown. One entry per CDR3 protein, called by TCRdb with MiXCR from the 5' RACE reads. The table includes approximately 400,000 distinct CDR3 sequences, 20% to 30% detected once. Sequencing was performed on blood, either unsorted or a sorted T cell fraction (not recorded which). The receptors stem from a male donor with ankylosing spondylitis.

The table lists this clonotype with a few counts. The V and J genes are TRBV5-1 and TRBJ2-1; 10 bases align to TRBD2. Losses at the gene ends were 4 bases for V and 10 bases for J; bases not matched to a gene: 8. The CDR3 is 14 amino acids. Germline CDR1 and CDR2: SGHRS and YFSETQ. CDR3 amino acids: CASSGLAGVSEQFF. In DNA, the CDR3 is TGCGCCAGCAGCGGGCTAGCGGGAGTTTCAGAGCAGTTCTTC.

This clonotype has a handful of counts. CDR3 in DNA: TGTGCCAGCATCCTCGGGCTAGCGGCCCGTTACAATGAGCAGTTCTTC. Translation: CASILGLAARYNEQFF. J is TRBJ2-1 and V is TRBV6-1, with 7 bases identical to TRBD2. CDR1 and CDR2 (germline): MNHNS, SASEGT. The CDR3 loop spans 16 amino acids. Losses at the gene ends were 7 bases for V and 4 bases for J; bases not matched to a gene: 13.

The CDR3 coding sequence is TGTGCCAGCAGCGCCGGACAGGACCACTACGAGCAGTACGTC. Its translation is CASSAGQDHYEQYV. The V call is TRBV21-1, the J call TRBJ2-7; TRBD1 is taken as the D call from the table, unchecked against the DNA. TRBV21-1 is an annotated pseudogene. The CDR3 has 14 residues.

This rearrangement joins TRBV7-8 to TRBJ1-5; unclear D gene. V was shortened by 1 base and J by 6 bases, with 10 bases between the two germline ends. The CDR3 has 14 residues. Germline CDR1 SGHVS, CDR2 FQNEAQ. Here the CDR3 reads CASSLVGSGQPQHF. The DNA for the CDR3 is TGTGCCAGCAGCTTAGTGGGGTCTGGTCAGCCCCAGCATTTT.

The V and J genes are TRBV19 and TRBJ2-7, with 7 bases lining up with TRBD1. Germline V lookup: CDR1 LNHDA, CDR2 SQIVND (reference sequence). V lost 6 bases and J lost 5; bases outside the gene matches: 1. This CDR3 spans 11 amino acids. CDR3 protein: CASSDRDEQYF. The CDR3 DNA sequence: TGTGCCAGTAGCGACAGGGACGAGCAGTACTTC.

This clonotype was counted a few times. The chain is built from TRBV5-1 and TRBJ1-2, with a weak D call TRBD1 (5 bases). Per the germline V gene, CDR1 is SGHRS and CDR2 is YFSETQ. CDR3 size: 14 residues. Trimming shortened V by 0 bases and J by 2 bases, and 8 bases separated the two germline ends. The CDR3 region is CASSLEQANYGYTF. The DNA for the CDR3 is TGCGCCAGCAGCTTGGAACAGGCCAACTATGGCTACACCTTC.

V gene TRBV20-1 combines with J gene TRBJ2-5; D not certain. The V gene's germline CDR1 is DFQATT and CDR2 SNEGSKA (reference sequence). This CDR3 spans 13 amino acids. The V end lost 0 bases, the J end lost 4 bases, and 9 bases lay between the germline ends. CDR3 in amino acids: CSARDYRRETQYF. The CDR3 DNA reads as TGCAGTGCTAGAGATTACCGGAGAGAGACCCAGTACTTC.

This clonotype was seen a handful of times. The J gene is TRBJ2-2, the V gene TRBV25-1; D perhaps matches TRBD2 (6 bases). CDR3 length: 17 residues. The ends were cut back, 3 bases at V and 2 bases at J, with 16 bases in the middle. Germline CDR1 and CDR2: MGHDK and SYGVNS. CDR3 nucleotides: TGTGCCAGCAGTGACCCGCGGTCGCGGGGTAACACCGGGGAGCTGTTTTTT. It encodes CASSDPRSRGNTGELFF.

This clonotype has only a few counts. CDR3 bases: TGTGCCAGCACCCGGGGGCTAGCGGCCAAAAACATTCAGTACTTC. Protein: CASTRGLAAKNIQYF. The V gene is TRBV6-2 or TRBV6-3, the J gene TRBJ2-4; D is perhaps TRBD1 or TRBD2 (6 bases each). CDR1 is MNHEY and CDR2 is SVGEGT in the germline V gene. V lost 7 bases and J 1 base, leaving 14 bases between the germline ends. This CDR3 is 15 amino acids long.

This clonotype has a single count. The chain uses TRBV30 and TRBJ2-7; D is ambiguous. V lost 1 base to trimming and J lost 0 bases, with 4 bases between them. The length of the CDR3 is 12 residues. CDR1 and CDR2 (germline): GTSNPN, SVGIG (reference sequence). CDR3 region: CAWSASSYEQYF. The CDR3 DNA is TGTGCCTGGAGTGCTTCCTCCTACGAGCAGTACTTC.